Listed below are T cell receptor beta chains from one sample, sequenced in a study of radiation and T cells in renal cell carcinoma. Only in-frame clones appear in the TCRdb table, and some are missing; sequencing was by immunoSEQ multiplex PCR. This table has approximately 85,000 clones, 89% appearing once. The sample in question was blood, obtained from a patient whose treatment included radiotherapy and nephrectomy. The source of these receptors is a woman aged 70-85 years with renal cell carcinoma. Each CDR3 is given with its conserved first and last residue. The order of the fields is D gene, J gene, V gene, CDR3 protein, CDR3 DNA. D genes are given only for firm matches.

d_gene: .; j_gene: TRBJ1-6; v_gene: TRBV6-1; CDR3aa: CASTSGQVGNSPLHF; CDR3nt: TGTGCCAGCACCTCAGGTCAGGTTGGCAATTCACCCCTCCACTTT
d_gene: .; j_gene: TRBJ2-7; v_gene: TRBV11-2; CDR3aa: CASSLMARGEQYF; CDR3nt: TGTGCCAGCAGCTTAATGGCTAGGGGCGAGCAGTACTTC
d_gene: TRBD1; j_gene: TRBJ1-2; v_gene: TRBV5-1; CDR3aa: CASMGQGVYGYTF; CDR3nt: TGCGCCAGCATGGGACAGGGGGTTTATGGCTACACCTTC
d_gene: TRBD1; j_gene: TRBJ1-1; v_gene: TRBV10-3; CDR3aa: CAITGTGNTEAFF; CDR3nt: TGTGCCATCACTGGGACAGGGAACACTGAAGCTTTCTTT
d_gene: TRBD2; j_gene: TRBJ2-3; v_gene: TRBV28; CDR3aa: CASRTGRGTDTQYF; CDR3nt: TGTGCCAGCCGGACGGGGAGGGGCACAGATACGCAGTATTTT
d_gene: .; j_gene: TRBJ1-1; v_gene: TRBV5-5; CDR3aa: CASSLGTRWDTEAFF; CDR3nt: TGTGCCAGCAGCCTGGGGACACGGTGGGACACTGAAGCTTTCTTT
d_gene: TRBD1; j_gene: TRBJ1-4; v_gene: TRBV19; CDR3aa: CATNPLGQGTEKLFF; CDR3nt: TGTGCCACCAACCCCCTGGGACAGGGAACTGAAAAACTGTTTTTT
d_gene: TRBD1; j_gene: TRBJ2-7; v_gene: TRBV7-9; CDR3aa: CASSASGTGSYEQYF; CDR3nt: TGTGCCAGCAGCGCTTCTGGGACAGGGAGTTACGAGCAGTACTTC
d_gene: .; j_gene: TRBJ2-7; v_gene: TRBV2; CDR3aa: CASSVSRTYEQYF; CDR3nt: TGTGCCAGCAGTGTAAGCAGGACTTACGAGCAGTACTTC
d_gene: .; j_gene: TRBJ2-7; v_gene: TRBV7-2; CDR3aa: CASSLVQGTYEQYF; CDR3nt: TGTGCCAGCAGCTTAGTTCAGGGGACCTACGAGCAGTACTTC
d_gene: TRBD2; j_gene: TRBJ2-3; v_gene: TRBV19; CDR3aa: CASSIGGLARQYF; CDR3nt: TGTGCCAGTAGTATAGGGGGACTAGCGCGGCAGTATTTT